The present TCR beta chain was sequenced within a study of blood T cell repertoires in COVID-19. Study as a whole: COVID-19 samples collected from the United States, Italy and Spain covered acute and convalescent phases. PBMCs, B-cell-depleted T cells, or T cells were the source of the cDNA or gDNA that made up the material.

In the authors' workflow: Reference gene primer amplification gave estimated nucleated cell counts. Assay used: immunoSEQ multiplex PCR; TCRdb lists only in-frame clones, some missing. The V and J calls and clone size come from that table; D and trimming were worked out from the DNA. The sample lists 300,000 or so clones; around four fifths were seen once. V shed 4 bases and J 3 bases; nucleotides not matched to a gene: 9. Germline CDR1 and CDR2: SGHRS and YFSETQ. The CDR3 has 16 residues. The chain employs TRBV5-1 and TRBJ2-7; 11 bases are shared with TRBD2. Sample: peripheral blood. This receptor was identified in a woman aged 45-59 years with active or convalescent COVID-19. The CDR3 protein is CASSNKTSGSYYEQYF. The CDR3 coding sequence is TGCGCCAGCAGCAACAAAACTAGCGGGAGTTACTACGAGCAGTACTTC. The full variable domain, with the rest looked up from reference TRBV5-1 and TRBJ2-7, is KAGVTQTPRYLIKTRGQQVTLSCSPISGHRSVSWYQQTPGQGLQFLFEYFSETQRNKGNFPGRFSGRQFSNSRSEMNVSTLELGDSALYLCASSNKTSGSYYEQYFGPGTRLTVT.